Each of the 23 T cell receptor beta chains below was sequenced from the same sample in a study of blood T cell repertoires in COVID-19. Some clones are missing from TCRdb's copy, which holds only in-frame ones; the method was immunoSEQ multiplex PCR. The sample contains 230,000 or so clones, about 90% of which appear only once. Sequencing used peripheral blood. The receptors were sampled from a man in his forties with active or convalescent COVID-19.

The chain recombines TRBV5-6 with TRBJ2-7; 8 bases map to TRBD2. Germline values: CDR1 SGHDT, CDR2 YYEEEE. J was trimmed by 3 bases and V by 4 bases; bases with no gene match: 12. CDR3 length equals 16 residues. CDR3 protein: CASSHPLGGGNYEQYF. The CDR3 bases are TGTGCCAGCAGCCACCCGCTGGGCGGGGGGAACTACGAGCAGTACTTC.

The chain has TRBV7-2 and TRBJ1-5; the D is unclear. Germline loops: CDR1 SGHTA, CDR2 FQGNSA. Trimming took off 5 bases at V and 2 bases at J, with 13 bases between the two ends. This CDR3 contains 15 residues. The chain's CDR3 is CASSPESGGNQPQHF. The CDR3, as DNA: TGTGCCAGCAGCCCCGAAAGCGGGGGCAATCAGCCCCAGCATTTT.

V gene TRBV7-8 combines with J gene TRBJ1-2; D uncertain. Germline V gene data show CDR1 as SGHVS and CDR2 as FQNEAQ. The CDR3 runs to 15 residues. Between the trimmed V and J ends, which lost 5 bases and 2 bases, there was a span of 15 bases. CDR3 DNA: TGTGCCAGCAGCCCGCTATTCTCCGGGAACTATGGCTACACCTTC. This translates into CASSPLFSGNYGYTF.

This clone turned up a few times. This sequence joins TRBV2 and TRBJ1-6; a possible D gene is TRBD1 (6 bases). Germline CDR1 is SNHLY and CDR2 is FYNNEI. Trimming shortened V by 6 bases and J by 6 bases, and 12 bases separated the two germline ends. This CDR3 spans 14 amino acids. The CDR3 region has the DNA TGTGCCAGCAGCAACAGAGGGGGTAATTCACCCCTCCACTTT. Amino acids: CASSNRGGNSPLHF.

The chain has TRBV6-9 and TRBJ1-2; D is possibly TRBD1 (5 bases). The CDR3 runs to 15 residues. The germline CDR1 and CDR2 sequences are MNHGY and SVAAGI. Trimming shortened V by 4 bases and J by 9 bases, and 21 bases separated the two germline ends. In DNA, the CDR3 is TGTGCCAGCAGTTTACGGGCCAGGGTGGAATATAGCTACACCTTC. Residues: CASSLRARVEYSYTF.

CDR3 residues: CASSFGRGDPYEQYF. The CDR3 bases are TGTGCCAGCAGCTTTGGGCGGGGTGACCCCTACGAGCAGTACTTC. The V gene is TRBV12-1, the J gene TRBJ2-7; the table calls TRBD2, which could not be checked here. TRBV12-1 has pseudogene status. This CDR3 comprises 15 residues.

J is TRBJ1-2 and V is TRBV5-6; D gene uncertain. In germline, CDR1 is SGHDT, CDR2 YYEEEE. The CDR3 runs 13 residues. V was pared by 2 bases and J by 4 bases, with 9 bases between. In DNA form, the CDR3 reads TGTGCCAGCAGCTTTACGGCGGCCTATGGCTACACCTTC. Translated, it gives CASSFTAAYGYTF.

As regards this clone: One end of the junction does not line up with germline, which may come from a read error. The rearrangement uses TRBV29-1 and TRBJ1-2, with 10 bases aligning to TRBD1. CDR3 length: 16 residues. The germline CDR1 and CDR2 sequences are SQVTM and ANQGSEA. For the CDR3, the DNA is TGCCGCGTGGGGGGGGACAGGGGAGGCTTTAACTATGGCTACACCTTC. Residues: CRVGGDRGGFNYGYTF.

About this clone: Other DNA sequences from this sample encode an identical CDR3 as well. The chain links TRBV9 to TRBJ1-2; TRBD1 aligns across 8 bases. V was pared by 2 bases and J by 4 bases, with 4 bases of the junction left unmatched. The CDR3 loop spans 14 amino acids. Germline CDR1 SGDLS, CDR2 YYNGEE. Written as DNA, the CDR3 is TGTGCCAGCAGCGTCGGACAGGGAGCCTATGGCTACACCTTC. The encoded protein is CASSVGQGAYGYTF.

This chain connects TRBV5-1 to TRBJ2-7; tentatively, D is TRBD2 (7 bases). V was cut by 4 bases and J by 7 bases, with 21 bases left in between. From germline, CDR1 is SGHRS and CDR2 YFSETQ. This CDR3 is 15 amino acids long. CDR3 nucleotides: TGCGCCAGCAGCGGCCCCATGGCGGGGGCGGGGGAGCAGTACTTC. As protein: CASSGPMAGAGEQYF. The full variable domain, in which reference TRBV5-1 and TRBJ2-7 provide the parts outside the CDR3, is KAGVTQTPRYLIKTRGQQVTLSCSPISGHRSVSWYQQTPGQGLQFLFEYFSETQRNKGNFPGRFSGRQFSNSRSEMNVSTLELGDSALYLCASSGPMAGAGEQYFGPGTRLTVT.

The rearrangement links TRBV19 to TRBJ2-1; D possibly corresponds to TRBD2 (7 bases). V gave up 8 bases and J gave up 6 bases, with 14 bases separating them. The germline V gene has CDR1 LNHDA and CDR2 SQIVND (reference sequence). The CDR3 runs 13 residues. CDR3 in DNA: TGTGCCAGTTTGGGGGGGGGCCTCAATGAGCAGTTCTTC. This encodes CASLGGGLNEQFF.

The chain has TRBV5-1 and TRBJ2-1; TRBD2 matches at 10 bases. The ends lost 7 bases at V and 6 bases at J; junction bases unmatched: 13. CDR3 length equals 16 residues. CDR1 is SGHRS, CDR2 YFSETQ, per germline. CDR3 in DNA: TGCGCCAGCGGGACGGGGCGAGCGGGAGGGCGCAATGAGCAGTTCTTC. Its translation: CASGTGRAGGRNEQFF.

This chain links TRBV2 with TRBJ1-1; D is possibly TRBD1 (6 bases). CDR3 length: 11 residues. Trimming took off 11 bases at V and 1 base at J, with 8 bases between the two ends. The V gene's germline CDR1 is SNHLY and CDR2 FYNNEI. The CDR3 region has the DNA TGTGCCGAGGGGGAGAACACTGAAGCTTTCTTT. Amino acids: CAEGENTEAFF.

This clone is a singleton in its sample. This rearrangement joins TRBV19 to TRBJ1-6; 7 nucleotides align to TRBD1. The CDR3 sequence is 16 residues long. Trimming took 6 bases from V and 2 from J; bases not matched to a gene: 7. The germline gives CDR1 LNHDA, CDR2 SQIVND (reference sequence). CDR3 DNA sequence: TGTGCCAGTAGACCTACAGGGGACCCCTATAATTCACCCCTCCACTTT. It specifies CASRPTGDPYNSPLHF.

This clone occurred once. V and J are TRBV5-5 and TRBJ2-7, with TRBD1 as a possible D gene (6 bases). The CDR3 is 13 residues long. Germline-derived CDR1 and CDR2 are SGHKS and YYEKEE (reference sequence). V lost 3 bases to trimming and J lost 3 bases, with 10 bases between them. The CDR3 sequence: CASSYGTLYEQYF. In DNA, the CDR3 is TGTGCCAGCAGCTACGGGACACTCTACGAGCAGTACTTC.

V is TRBV7-9 and J is TRBJ2-7; the match to TRBD1 covers 9 bases. Germline loops: CDR1 SEHNR, CDR2 FQNEAQ (reference sequence). The CDR3 is 15 residues long. After removal of 5 bases from V and 5 bases from J, the junction contained 10 bases not matched to a gene. The CDR3 DNA reads as TGTGCCAGCAGCCCGTCCGGGACAGGGTACGACGAGCAGTACTTC. This sequence encodes CASSPSGTGYDEQYF.

V gene TRBV27 combines with J gene TRBJ1-2; D gene unclear. The CDR3 has 15 residues. V lost 5 bases and J 8 bases, leaving 21 bases between the germline ends. The V gene's germline CDR1 is MNHEY and CDR2 SMNVEV (reference sequence). The CDR3 here is CASSTRSEVRLGYTF. DNA for the CDR3: TGTGCCAGCAGTACCCGGTCCGAGGTTCGTTTGGGCTACACCTTC.

The chain has TRBV28 and TRBJ1-6; TRBD1 matches 7 bases. The V and J ends lost 4 bases and 9 bases, in that order; junction bases with no gene match: 6. Germline CDR1 and CDR2: MDHEN and SYDVKM. The CDR3 has 14 residues. The CDR3 coding sequence is TGTGCCAGCAGTTGGAGGGGGCGGGTTTCACCCCTCCACTTT. It encodes CASSWRGRVSPLHF.

The J gene is TRBJ2-1, the V gene TRBV14; TRBD2 matches at 10 bases. V shed 4 bases and J 5 bases; nucleotides not matched to a gene: 5. The CDR3 extends over 15 amino acids. In germline, CDR1 is SGHDN, CDR2 FVKESK. CDR3 protein: CASSPGLAYNNEQFF. CDR3 coding DNA: TGTGCCAGCAGCCCGGGACTAGCGTATAACAATGAGCAGTTCTTC.

The chain combines TRBV28 with TRBJ2-7, with D tentatively TRBD2 (7 bases). The CDR3 extends over 13 amino acids. With 7 bases removed from V and 6 bases from J, the gap between germline ends came to 16 bases. Germline CDR1 and CDR2: MDHEN and SYDVKM. The CDR3 protein is CASTRGAISEQYF. The DNA for the CDR3 is TGTGCCAGCACTCGGGGGGCGATTTCCGAGCAGTACTTC. The full variable domain, in which reference TRBV28 and TRBJ2-7 provide the parts outside the CDR3, is DVKVTQSSRYLVKRTGEKVFLECVQDMDHENMFWYRQDPGLGLRLIYFSYDVKMKEKGDIPEGYSVSREKKERFSLILESASTNQTSMYLCASTRGAISEQYFGPGTRLTVT.

This clone came up once. The chain joins TRBV9 to TRBJ1-4; tentatively, D is TRBD1 (5 bases). V was trimmed by 0 bases and J by 7 bases, leaving 13 bases between them. Germline V gives CDR1 SGDLS, CDR2 YYNGEE. The CDR3 is 15 amino acids. The CDR3 protein is CASSVGTGVGEKLFF. In DNA, the CDR3 is TGTGCCAGCAGCGTAGGTACAGGTGTTGGTGAAAAACTGTTTTTT.

The V and J genes are TRBV19 and TRBJ1-1; the D gene is possibly TRBD1 (5 bases). V lost 5 bases and J 1 base, leaving 11 bases between the germline ends. The V gene's germline CDR1 is LNHDA and CDR2 SQIVND (reference sequence). This CDR3 spans 14 amino acids. The CDR3 here is CASSSRAGNTEAFF. The CDR3 region has the DNA TGTGCCAGTAGTTCCAGGGCTGGGAACACTGAAGCTTTCTTT.

This chain's CDR3 is CASRKGAECWYEQYF. CDR3 in DNA: TGTGCCAGCAGAAAAGGGGCGGAATGTTGGTACGAGCAGTACTTC. The chain joins TRBV14 to TRBJ2-7, with D possibly being TRBD1 (5 bases). There are 15 residues in the CDR3. Germline V gene sequence: CDR1 SGHDN, CDR2 FVKESK. The germline V and J ends were trimmed by 6 bases and 4 bases, with 19 bases remaining between them. The entire variable domain, with the rest obtained from reference TRBV14 and TRBJ2-7, is as follows: EAGVTQFPSHSVIEKGQTVTLRCDPISGHDNLYWYRRVMGKEIKFLLHFVKESKQDESGMPNNRFLAERTGGTYSTLKVQPAELEDSGVYFCASRKGAECWYEQYFGPGTRLTVT.